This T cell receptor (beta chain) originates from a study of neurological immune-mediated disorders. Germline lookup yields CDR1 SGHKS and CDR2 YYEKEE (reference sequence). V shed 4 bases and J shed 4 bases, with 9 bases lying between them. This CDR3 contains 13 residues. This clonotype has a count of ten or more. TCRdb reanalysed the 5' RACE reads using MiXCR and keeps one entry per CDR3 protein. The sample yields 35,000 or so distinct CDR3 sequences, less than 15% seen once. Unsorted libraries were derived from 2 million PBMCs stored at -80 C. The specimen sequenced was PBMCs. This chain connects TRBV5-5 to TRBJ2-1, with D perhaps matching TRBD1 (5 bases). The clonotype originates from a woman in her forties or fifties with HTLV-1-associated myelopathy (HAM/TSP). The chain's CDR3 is CASSGAKYNEQFF. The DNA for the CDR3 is TGTGCCAGCAGCGGGGCCAAATACAATGAGCAGTTCTTC.